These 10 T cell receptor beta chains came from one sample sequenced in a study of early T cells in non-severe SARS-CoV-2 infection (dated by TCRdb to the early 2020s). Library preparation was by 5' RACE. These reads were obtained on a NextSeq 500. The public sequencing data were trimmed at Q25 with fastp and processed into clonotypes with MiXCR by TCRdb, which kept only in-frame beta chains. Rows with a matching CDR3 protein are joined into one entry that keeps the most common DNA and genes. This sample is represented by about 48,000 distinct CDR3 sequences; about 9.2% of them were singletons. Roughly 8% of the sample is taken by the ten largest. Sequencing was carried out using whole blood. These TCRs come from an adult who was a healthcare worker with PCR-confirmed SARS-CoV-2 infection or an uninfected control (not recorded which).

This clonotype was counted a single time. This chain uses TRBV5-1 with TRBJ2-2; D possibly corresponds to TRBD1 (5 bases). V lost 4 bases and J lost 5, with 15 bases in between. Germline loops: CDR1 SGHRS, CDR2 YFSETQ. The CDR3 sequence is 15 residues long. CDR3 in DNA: TGCGCCAGCAGCCCGGCGCAGGGCGGAACCGGGGAGCTGTTTTTT. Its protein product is CASSPAQGGTGELFF.

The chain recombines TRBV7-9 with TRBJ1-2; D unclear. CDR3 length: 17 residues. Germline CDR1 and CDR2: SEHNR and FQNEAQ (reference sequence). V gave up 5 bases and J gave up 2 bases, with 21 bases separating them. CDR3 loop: CASSHPVRSSSNYGYTF. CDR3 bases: TGTGCCAGCAGCCATCCGGTTCGTTCGTCCAGCAACTATGGCTACACCTTC.

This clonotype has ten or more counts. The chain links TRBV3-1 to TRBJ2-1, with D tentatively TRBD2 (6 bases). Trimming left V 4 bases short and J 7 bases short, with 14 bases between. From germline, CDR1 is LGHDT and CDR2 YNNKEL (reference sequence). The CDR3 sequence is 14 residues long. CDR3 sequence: CASSPRGAGNEQFF. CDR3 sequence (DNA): TGTGCCAGCAGCCCCCGTGGGGCGGGGAATGAGCAGTTCTTC.

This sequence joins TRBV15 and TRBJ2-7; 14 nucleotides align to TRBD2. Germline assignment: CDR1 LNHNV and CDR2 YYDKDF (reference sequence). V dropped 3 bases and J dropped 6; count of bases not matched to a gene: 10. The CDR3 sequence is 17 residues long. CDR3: CATSSPRGLAGAGEQYF. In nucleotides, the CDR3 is TGTGCCACCAGCAGCCCCAGGGGACTAGCGGGAGCGGGCGAGCAGTACTTC.

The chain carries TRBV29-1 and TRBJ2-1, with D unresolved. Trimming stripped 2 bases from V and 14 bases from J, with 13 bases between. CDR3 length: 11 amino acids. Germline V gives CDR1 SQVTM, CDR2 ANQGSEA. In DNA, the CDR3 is TGCAGCGTTGAATTTACCATTCTAGAGTTCTTC. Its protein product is CSVEFTILEFF.

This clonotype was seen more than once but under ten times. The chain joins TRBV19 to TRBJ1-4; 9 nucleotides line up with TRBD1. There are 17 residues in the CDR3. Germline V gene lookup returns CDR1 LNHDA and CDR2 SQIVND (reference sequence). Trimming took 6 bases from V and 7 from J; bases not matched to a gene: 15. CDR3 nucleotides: TGTGCCAGTAGCCCTCCGGGACAGGGACGAAGTAGTGAAAAACTGTTTTTT. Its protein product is CASSPPGQGRSSEKLFF.

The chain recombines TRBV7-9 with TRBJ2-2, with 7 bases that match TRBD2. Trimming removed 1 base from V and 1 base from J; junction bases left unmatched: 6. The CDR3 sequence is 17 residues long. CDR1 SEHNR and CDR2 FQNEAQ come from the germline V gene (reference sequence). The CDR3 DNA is TGTGCCAGCAGCTTAGACGGGCTAGCGGTGAACACCGGGGAGCTGTTTTTT. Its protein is CASSLDGLAVNTGELFF.

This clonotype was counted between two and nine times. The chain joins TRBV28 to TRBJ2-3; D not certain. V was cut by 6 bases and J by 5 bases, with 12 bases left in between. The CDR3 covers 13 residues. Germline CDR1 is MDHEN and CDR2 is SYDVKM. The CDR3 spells CASSPPGQDTQYF. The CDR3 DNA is TGTGCCAGCAGCCCCCCGGGTCAAGATACGCAGTATTTT.

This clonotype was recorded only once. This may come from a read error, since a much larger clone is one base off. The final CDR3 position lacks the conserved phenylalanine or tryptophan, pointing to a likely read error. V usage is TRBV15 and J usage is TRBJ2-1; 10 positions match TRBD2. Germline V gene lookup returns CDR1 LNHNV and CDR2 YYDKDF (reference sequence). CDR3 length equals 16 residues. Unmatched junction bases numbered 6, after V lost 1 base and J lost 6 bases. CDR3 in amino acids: CATSRVASGSANEQFS. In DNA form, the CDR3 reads TGTGCCACCAGCAGAGTGGCTAGCGGGAGCGCCAATGAGCAGTTCTCC.

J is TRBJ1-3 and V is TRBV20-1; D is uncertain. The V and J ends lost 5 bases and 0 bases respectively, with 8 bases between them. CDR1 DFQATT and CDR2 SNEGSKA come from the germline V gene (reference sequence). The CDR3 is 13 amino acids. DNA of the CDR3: TGCAGTGCTCCGCGGAACTCTGGAAACACCATATATTTT. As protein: CSAPRNSGNTIYF.